The following is a T cell receptor (beta chain) sequence with its context. Its target antigen remains unknown. The input lacks base qualities; no much larger clone sits a single base away. This entry is derived from a study of blood T cell repertoires in COVID-19 (dated by TCRdb to the early 2020s). Broadly, across the study: The collaborator samples originated in the United States, Italy and Spain and spanned the acute and convalescent phases of COVID-19. The material from the prospective study consisted of cDNA or gDNA derived from T cells, B-cell-depleted T cells, or PBMCs. The dataset comprised deeply sampled blood TCRbeta repertoires from subjects exposed to, actively infected with, or recovered from COVID-19. A freely available public database, intended as a resource for researchers studying the immune response to SARS-CoV-2, is where the repertoires were released. Samples came from the ongoing ImmuneRACE study (first 160 participants) plus 1,254 subjects from 6 global collaborators. The sample metadata nearly always contained a de-identified subject ID, COVID-19 status, age in years and sex. Where available, HLA class I and class II types were obtained from metadata supplied by the sample provider rather than from assay-based typing.

Participants in the prospective study were enrolled through a virtual design, were aged roughly 18 to 100 years, and lived in roughly 24 United States geographic areas. Cohort assignment in the prospective study relied on participant-reported clinical history from a screening survey and a study questionnaire. Recovered participants in ImmuneRACE Cohort 3 were defined as having two consecutive negative NP/OP PCR tests, clearance from a healthcare professional, or resolution of symptoms. In the prospective study, mobile phlebotomists collected whole blood, serum and a nasopharyngeal or oropharyngeal swab from each participant. Over a roughly 2-month period, participants in the prospective study had the option of providing additional blood draws and questionnaires. Blood samples from the prospective study were shipped frozen or at room temperature prior to DNA extraction. Sequences LGHNA (CDR1) and YSLEER (CDR2) are obtained from the germline V gene. The cysteine opens and the phenylalanine closes a CDR3 of 12 amino acids. The kept DNA is CDR3 alone, 36 bases in frame from the first base. V is pared back by 8 bases and J by 4 bases, with 11 bases lying between the germline termini.

The immunoSEQ Assay, a bias-controlled multiplex PCR, was used to amplify TCRbeta CDR3 regions from genomic DNA. Regarding the original processing steps: The number of nucleated cells in each sample was estimated from the amplification of reference gene primers within the assay. To quantify the absolute abundance of each unique TCRbeta CDR3 rearrangement, sequence reads were collapsed and filtered. For each sample, productive Simpson clonality was calculated as the square root of Simpson's diversity index over productive rearrangements. TCRdb took over this immuneACCESS table, retaining in-frame rearrangements with V and J assigned. Such tables are incomplete; in checked studies, under half of the missing clones stem from an unresolved V gene, and the remainder is unexplained. That table furnishes V, J and clone size, whereas the DNA furnished D and trimming. Within this sample are about 150,000 clones, with 88% of them counted one time only. The top ten clonotypes cover approximately 6.6% of the sample.

General findings and caveats noted by the study authors: Clinical and demographic metadata were provided uncurated, with the amount varying by source and participant.

The sequencing sample was made of PBMCs or T cells enriched from blood (not recorded which). The chain uses TRBV4-3 and TRBJ1-1; possibly the D gene is TRBD1, per 5 matching bases. This clonotype originated in a woman aged 50 to 60 who had recovered from COVID-19. The CDR3 reads CASRTGGTEAFF. The DNA sequence follows: TGCGCCAGCCGAACCGGGGGCACTGAAGCTTTCTTT.